This T cell receptor (beta chain) was identified in a study of regulatory T cells in long-lasting Graves disease. Study outcomes and limitations: Segments TRBV28, TRBJ1-2 and TRBJ2-5 showed preferential usage in persistent disease.

In building TCR beta libraries, iRepertoire HTBI primers were used together with Arm-PCR of CDR3 regions. TCRdb redid the calling of the multiplex PCR reads with MiXCR, one entry per CDR3 protein. The table has 500,000 or so distinct CDR3 sequences, roughly 16% seen once. Time point indicated: newly diagnosed GD, antithyroid drugs for less than 3 months. PBMC RNA was the source of the TCR library. From each patient, around 8.7 milliliters of peripheral blood was drawn and collected into an EDTA anticoagulant tube. The CDR3 contains 13 residues. Trimming left V 7 bases short and J 5 bases short, with 15 bases between. Germline V gene lookup returns CDR1 SGHRS and CDR2 YFSETQ. For this clonotype: Its target is not known.

This sample was shared with a second study, whose subject was T cells in Graves' hyperthyroidism and ophthalmopathy. From that report: The HTBI primer set drove a first-round RT-PCR of the TCR CDR3.

The clonotype comes from a man in his forties or fifties with Graves disease. The rearrangement uses TRBV5-1 and TRBJ1-2; D is uncertain. The input for sequencing was peripheral blood mononuclear cells (PBMCs), taken at new diagnosis, from a patient treated with antithyroid drugs. The CDR3 DNA follows: TGCGCCAGCGGATCTTTTGATGATTATGGCTACACCTTC. Encoded protein: CASGSFDDYGYTF. Full variable domain (outside the CDR3, taken from reference TRBV5-1 and TRBJ1-2): KAGVTQTPRYLIKTRGQQVTLSCSPISGHRSVSWYQQTPGQGLQFLFEYFSETQRNKGNFPGRFSGRQFSNSRSEMNVSTLELGDSALYLCASGSFDDYGYTFGSGTRLTVV.